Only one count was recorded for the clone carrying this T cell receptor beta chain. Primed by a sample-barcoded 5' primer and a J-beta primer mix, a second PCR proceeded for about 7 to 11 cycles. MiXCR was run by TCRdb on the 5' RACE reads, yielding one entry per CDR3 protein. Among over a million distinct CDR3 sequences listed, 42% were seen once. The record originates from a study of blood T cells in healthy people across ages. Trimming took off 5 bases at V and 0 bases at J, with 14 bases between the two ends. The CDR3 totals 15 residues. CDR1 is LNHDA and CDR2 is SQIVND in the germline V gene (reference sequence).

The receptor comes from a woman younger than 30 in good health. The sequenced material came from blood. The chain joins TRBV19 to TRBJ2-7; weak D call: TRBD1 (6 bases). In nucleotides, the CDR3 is TGTGCCAGTAGTGCAAACAGGGTAGTCTCCTACGAGCAGTACTTC. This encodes CASSANRVVSYEQYF.